These T cell receptor beta chains were read from a single sample in a study of OX40 agonist ivuxolimab in advanced cancers. Clones were sequenced by immunoSEQ multiplex PCR, and TCRdb holds only the in-frame ones, with some missing. The sample yields 30,000 to 40,000 clones, roughly nine tenths seen once. The sequenced sample was CD4+ or CD8+ T cells sorted from blood, obtained in a trial of the OX40 agonist ivuxolimab. The receptors here all came from an adult with an advanced solid tumor such as melanoma, head and neck, liver or kidney cancer. The CDR3 runs from the conserved cysteine through the conserved F or W. Size is stated for part of the rows, as once, few or many counts, or as a class when the clone is expanded.

j_call v_call clone_size cdr3_aa
TRBJ1-3 TRBV4-3 NA CASSPDSGNTIYF
TRBJ2-7 TRBV4-3 NA CASSQDPSGLYEQYF
TRBJ1-4 TRBV7-9 NA CASSKVVGLNEKLFF
TRBJ2-7 TRBV6-5 NA CASNPTGYEQYF
TRBJ2-7 TRBV14 NA CASSPLGAGYEQYF
TRBJ2-7 TRBV7-9 NA CASTQSETVYEQYF
TRBJ2-1 TRBV4-2 NA CASSSGSGNSYNEQFF
TRBJ1-3 TRBV5-5 few CASSPDSGSGNTIYF
TRBJ2-7 TRBV6-5 NA CASSTGTYEQYF
TRBJ1-1 TRBV30 NA CAWSLPAGKYTEAFF
TRBJ2-7 TRBV7-7 NA CASSLSPSSYEQYF
TRBJ1-1 TRBV30 NA CAWGGAQGTEAFF
TRBJ2-2 TRBV4-2 once CASSPRTSGANTGELFF
TRBJ2-7 TRBV6-1 medium-sized CASSETLRQYF
TRBJ2-2 TRBV7-6 once CASSLVGSGELFF
TRBJ2-3 TRBV7-8 NA CASSLGRISTDTQYF
TRBJ2-5 TRBV6-5 once CASSSGLLQETQYF
TRBJ1-5 TRBV10-3 NA CAISESDQPQHF
TRBJ2-5 TRBV14 NA CASSQGVGGSETQYF
TRBJ1-1 TRBV20-1 NA CGQDPYTEAFF
TRBJ2-7 TRBV7-6 NA CASSFGATYEQYF
TRBJ1-5 TRBV28 NA CASSKTGANQPQHF
TRBJ2-5 TRBV2 NA CASTGQGQETQYF
TRBJ2-5 TRBV28 once CASSRLGGRETQYF
TRBJ1-6 TRBV13 few CASSLAQGRPSDF
TRBJ2-5 TRBV4-1 NA CASSHRDRGGETQYF
TRBJ2-5 TRBV10-3 NA CAISELFERGRGETQYF
TRBJ1-1 TRBV4-3 NA CASSQDWPMNTEAFF
TRBJ1-2 TRBV6-5 NA CASSYSGGRYGYTF
TRBJ2-2 TRBV6-5 NA CASSLAAGELFF
TRBJ2-7 TRBV27 NA CASKLAGAPYEQYF
TRBJ1-3 TRBV9 once CASSPLPGVPHSGNTIYF
TRBJ2-7 TRBV18 NA CASSPKDGFYEQYF
TRBJ2-1 TRBV9 NA CASSDEAGGTYNEQFF
TRBJ2-7 TRBV7-2 NA CASSFYQAGTPVGEQYF
TRBJ1-1 TRBV5-1 NA CASSLGRALMNTEAFF
TRBJ2-1 TRBV11-3 once CASSLEAGLDEQFF
TRBJ1-4 TRBV15 NA CATSRDKSSEKMFF
TRBJ2-2 TRBV10-2 NA CASSDTVLSAGELFF
TRBJ2-2 TRBV5-5 NA CASSPSGTSIGELFF
TRBJ2-1 TRBV14 NA CASSHRARDRVVNEQFF
TRBJ2-1 TRBV6-1 NA CASAERTSGYNEQFF
TRBJ2-7 TRBV6-5 NA CASSNSLYEQYF
TRBJ2-7 TRBV4-3 once CASSLDHSFYEQYF
TRBJ1-1 TRBV19 NA CASSWDSNTEAFF
TRBJ2-3 TRBV7-2 NA CASSSGLAGGFTDTQYF
TRBJ2-2 TRBV12-5 NA CASGASGGGVTGELFF